This T cell receptor (beta chain) was observed in a study of T cell responses to AZD1222 COVID-19 vaccine. Regarding the study as a whole: Spike as a whole was targeted by vaccine-associated CD4 TCRs, dominant at 160-218 and 743-854. It should be noted that donors were predominantly white British and more often female, and clonal diversity was possibly underestimated.

With regard to this clone: Its antigen is still unknown.

This CDR3 region has 14 residues. Trimming removed 4 bases at V and 2 bases at J, with 9 bases between. Per germline, CDR1 KGHSH and CDR2 LQKENI. Assay used: immunoSEQ multiplex PCR; TCRdb lists only in-frame clones, some missing. Of around 44,000 clones in the sample, about 86% were seen once. The input for sequencing was peripheral blood, taken 28 days after the second AZD1222 dose. This sequence joins TRBV18 and TRBJ2-1; unclear D gene. This TCR came from an adult who received the AZD1222 COVID-19 vaccine. CDR3 bases: TGTGCCAGCTCACGCTCCCCCGCCTACAATGAGCAGTTCTTC. This codes for CASSRSPAYNEQFF.